The 6 T cell receptor beta chains reported below all come from one sample, sequenced in a study of somatic mutations in cytotoxic T cells in rheumatoid arthritis listed by TCRdb under 2017. Library method: the immunoSEQ multiplex PCR assay. The clones in this table, taken by TCRdb from immuneACCESS, are in-frame only. Not every clone is retained; where verified, under half of the shortfall comes from an unresolved V gene, and the cause of the rest is unknown. This sample comprises about 11,000 clones, 73% of them detected only once. 30% to 40% of the sample rests with the top ten. The specimen sequenced was CD8+ T cells sorted from blood. Receptors originate from a man aged 55 to 70 in good health.

The chain has TRBV7-2 and TRBJ2-3, with TRBD2 matching over 9 bases. There are 17 residues in the CDR3. V lost 5 bases, J lost 3 bases, and 12 bases stayed unmatched. CDR1 and CDR2 from the germline V gene are SGHTA and FQGNSA. The CDR3 coding sequence is TGTGCCAGCAGCCTAGACGATAGCGGGAGATCAACAGATACGCAGTATTTT. Protein sequence: CASSLDDSGRSTDTQYF.

The chain links TRBV11-2 to TRBJ2-5; D might be TRBD1 or TRBD2, each matching 6 bases. Germline loops: CDR1 SGHAT, CDR2 FQNNGV. V was shortened by 1 base and J by 1 base, with 16 bases between the two germline ends. This CDR3 has 17 residues. DNA for the CDR3: TGTGCCAGCAGCTTAGTCGGCGGCCCGGGGGCCCAAGAGACCCAGTACTTC. Its translation is CASSLVGGPGAQETQYF.

The genes are TRBV19 and TRBJ2-1; the match to TRBD2 covers 9 bases. Unmatched junction bases numbered 9, after V lost 0 bases and J lost 9 bases. From germline, CDR1 is LNHDA and CDR2 SQIVND (reference sequence). The CDR3 is 16 amino acids. CDR3 in DNA: TGTGCCAGTAGTATAGACCGGCGGGAGGGCCTAGGTGAGCAGTTCTTC. This encodes CASSIDRREGLGEQFF.

This clone has more than one count but fewer than ten. V is TRBV19 and J is TRBJ2-1; 9 bases map to TRBD2. CDR3 length: 14 amino acids. Losses at the gene ends were 5 bases for V and 8 bases for J; bases not matched to a gene: 7. Per germline, CDR1 LNHDA and CDR2 SQIVND (reference sequence). The DNA for the CDR3 is TGTGCCAGTAGTCGTCTAGCGGGATGGGATGAGCAGTTCTTC. Encoded protein: CASSRLAGWDEQFF.

The chain employs TRBV5-1 and TRBJ2-5; 8 bases are a match to TRBD1. From germline, CDR1 is SGHRS and CDR2 YFSETQ. The CDR3 totals 15 residues. V trimming: 6 bases; J trimming: 5 bases; junction bases outside the gene matches: 12. CDR3 nucleotide sequence: TGCGCCAGCACCTCGGGTGGCAGGGGGCTCGAGACCCAGTACTTC. Translation gives CASTSGGRGLETQYF. The whole variable domain, filled in from reference TRBV5-1 and TRBJ2-5, reads KAGVTQTPRYLIKTRGQQVTLSCSPISGHRSVSWYQQTPGQGLQFLFEYFSETQRNKGNFPGRFSGRQFSNSRSEMNVSTLELGDSALYLCASTSGGRGLETQYFGPGTRLLVL.

The V gene is TRBV28, the J gene TRBJ2-1; maybe TRBD2 (5 bases). The V and J ends lost 3 bases and 7 bases respectively, with 16 bases between them. The CDR3 runs to 15 residues. Germline CDR1 reads MDHEN; CDR2 reads SYDVKM. The DNA for the CDR3 is TGTGCCAGCAGTTTGACCGGAGGCCCTAGGAATGAGCAGTTCTTC. As protein: CASSLTGGPRNEQFF.